This T cell receptor (beta chain) is drawn from a study of cytomegalovirus exposure and HLA in healthy donors. Study findings and constraints: It was 164 TCR beta chains that were listed as cytomegalovirus-associated. Another analysis was done later, and it associated fewer than 20,000 TCR beta sequences with HLA alleles at 0.05 false discovery rate. Most TCR sequences showed up rarely, but some public TCRs showed up in many donors.

This clone appeared a few times. What it binds is not known. The PCR had 60 Vbeta and 13 Jbeta primers. This table comes from immunoSEQ multiplex PCR, and its TCRdb copy is limited to in-frame clones, with some not included. The sample holds approximately 88,000 clones, 75% to 80% seen once. Donors consisted of healthy bone marrow donors. There are 12 residues in the CDR3. Germline V gives CDR1 PRHDT, CDR2 FYEKMQ (reference sequence). The germline V and J ends were trimmed by 3 bases and 2 bases, with 3 bases remaining between them. V gene TRBV13 combines with J gene TRBJ2-3, with D unresolved. The sample consisted of PBMCs. This sequence originates from a man aged 25 to 45 in good health and CMV-seronegative. CDR3 in DNA: TGTGCCAGCAGCTTTATCACAGATACGCAGTATTTT. It encodes CASSFITDTQYF.